The TCR beta chain under discussion was sequenced for a study of blood T cell repertoires in COVID-19. Study in general: Sites in the United States, Italy and Spain provided acute and convalescent COVID-19 samples. PBMCs, B-cell-depleted T cells, or T cells were the source of the cDNA or gDNA that made up the material.

Original handling: Amplification of reference gene primers provided the estimated nucleated cell counts. The data were produced by immunoSEQ multiplex PCR, yet TCRdb's version contains in-frame clones alone and is incomplete. V, J and clone size are those of that table, while D and trimming were read from the DNA. The sample carries some 390,000 clones, about 87% recorded once. The CDR3 runs to 13 residues. The trim removed 3 bases at V and 8 bases at J, leaving 6 bases unmatched. CDR1 is ENHRY, CDR2 SYGVKD, per germline. Sequenced input: peripheral blood. This clonotype was sampled from a human donor in a cohort sampled during active COVID-19. This chain links TRBV10-3 with TRBJ1-2; 7 positions match TRBD1. This CDR3 reads CAISDLTGDGYTF. CDR3 in DNA: TGTGCCATCAGTGACTTAACAGGGGACGGCTACACCTTC.